This T cell receptor (beta chain) was documented in a study of blood T cell repertoires in COVID-19. Repertoires were generated with immunoSEQ multiplex PCR, while TCRdb's copy carries only in-frame clones and drops some. The profile shows approximately 270,000 clones, roughly 89% of them singletons. Donors in Cohort 3 counted as recovered after two negative PCRs, clearance, or symptom resolution. Looked up from germline, CDR1 is LGHNA and CDR2 is YNFKEQ. CDR3 length equals 14 residues. Trimming cost V 0 bases and J 7 bases, with 12 bases left between them. This clonotype originated in an older woman who had recovered from COVID-19. Sequencing used PBMCs or T cells enriched from blood (not recorded which). V gene TRBV4-2 combines with J gene TRBJ1-2, with a possible D match to TRBD1 (5 bases). CDR3 protein: CASSQEGAGGGYTF. The CDR3 region has the DNA TGTGCCAGCAGCCAAGAAGGGGCCGGCGGTGGCTACACCTTC.